This T cell receptor beta chain appears in the sequencing data of a study of cytomegalovirus exposure and HLA in healthy donors. Study-level results: As a later analysis revealed, the rate of TCR association differed by HLA locus, with DRB1 most and HLA-C fewest. The study flagged about 160 TCR beta chains as cytomegalovirus-associated. 15,000 to 20,000 TCR beta sequences were associated with HLA alleles at 0.05 false discovery rate in a later analysis.

13 Jbeta primers and 60 Vbeta primers were used for the PCR. The protocol was immunoSEQ multiplex PCR, while the TCRdb copy is restricted to in-frame clones and leaves out a portion. The sample lists 85,000 to 130,000 clones, more than 75% occurring once. The junction had 11 bases not matched to a gene; V was cut back by 2 bases and J by 8 bases. The CDR3 totals 16 residues. Germline-derived CDR1 and CDR2 are SGHDT and YYEEEE. A word on this clone: Its target is unknown.

The clonotype originates from a woman in her forties or fifties in good health and CMV-seropositive. The chain uses TRBV5-6 and TRBJ1-3, with 9 nucleotides matching TRBD1. Sequencing used PBMCs. The CDR3 loop is CASSFRGQGPGDTIYF. CDR3 coding DNA: TGTGCCAGCAGCTTCCGCGGACAGGGGCCAGGGGACACCATATATTTT. Supplemented by reference TRBV5-6 and TRBJ1-3, the full variable domain reads DAGVTQSPTHLIKTRGQQVTLRCSPKSGHDTVSWYQQALGQGPQFIFQYYEEEERQRGNFPDRFSGHQFPNYSSELNVNALLLGDSALYLCASSFRGQGPGDTIYFGEGSWLTVV.